This section outlines one TCR beta chain sequence together with its context. V was shortened by 8 bases and J by 2 bases, with 7 bases between the two germline ends. CDR3 length equals 12 residues. From germline, CDR1 is MNHEY and CDR2 SMNVEV (reference sequence). The entry originates in a study of blood T cell repertoires in COVID-19. In the study overall: Spain, Italy and the United States supplied samples that represented acute and convalescent COVID-19. Nucleic acid was either cDNA or gDNA, and it came from T cells, B-cell-depleted T cells, or PBMCs.

As handled by the study authors: The authors estimated nucleated cell counts from reference gene primer amplification. Libraries were prepared by immunoSEQ multiplex PCR; TCRdb keeps only in-frame clonotypes and omits some of them. That table is the source of V, J and clone size, and D and trimming were worked out from the DNA. The sample includes under 200,000 clones, 90% of them seen just once. Source material: peripheral blood. This clonotype originated in a man aged 45 to 65 with acute or convalescent COVID-19. The rearrangement joins TRBV27 to TRBJ2-4; no definite D call. CDR3 sequence: CASGLPKNIQYF. CDR3 bases: TGTGCCAGCGGGCTACCCAAAAACATTCAGTACTTC.